The clone carrying this T cell receptor beta chain came up many times. The V gene lost 3 bases and the J gene lost 3 bases, with 16 bases spanning the gap. Germline-derived CDR1 and CDR2 are SGHRS and YFSETQ. The CDR3 sequence is 15 residues long. Full-length variable regions came from constant-region reverse primers plus semi-nested Nested Universal Primer A PCR. TCRdb re-analysed the 5' RACE reads in MiXCR, keeping a single row per CDR3 protein. The sample yields some 45,000 distinct CDR3 sequences, 28% seen once. Material for sequencing was naive CD4+ T cells sorted from blood. Noted subset: naive CD4+ T cells, CD4+CD45RA+CD25-. The clonotype originates from a female donor with breast cancer. The chain couples TRBV5-1 to TRBJ2-7; D tentatively fits TRBD1 or TRBD2 (6 bases each). The CDR3 sequence: CASSSGGSSIYEQYF. The CDR3 DNA sequence: TGCGCCAGCAGCTCCGGGGGCTCGTCGATCTACGAGCAGTACTTC.